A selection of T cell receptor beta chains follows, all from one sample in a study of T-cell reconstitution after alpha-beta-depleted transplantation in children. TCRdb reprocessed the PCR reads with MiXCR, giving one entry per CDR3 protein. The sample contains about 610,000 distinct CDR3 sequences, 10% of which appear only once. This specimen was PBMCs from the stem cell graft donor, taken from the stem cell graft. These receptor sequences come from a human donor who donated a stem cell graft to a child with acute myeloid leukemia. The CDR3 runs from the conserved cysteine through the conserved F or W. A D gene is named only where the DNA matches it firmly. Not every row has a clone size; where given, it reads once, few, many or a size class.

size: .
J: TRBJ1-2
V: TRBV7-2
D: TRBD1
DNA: TGTGCCAGCAGCGCAGACAGGGGCATTTCTGGCTACACCTTC
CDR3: CASSADRGISGYTF

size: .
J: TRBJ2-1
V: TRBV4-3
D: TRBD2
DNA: TGCGCCAGCAGCCAAGATGGACTAGCCGCCTGGGGTGAGCAGTTCTTC
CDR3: CASSQDGLAAWGEQFF

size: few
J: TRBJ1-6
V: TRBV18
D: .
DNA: TGTGCCAGCTCACCAAGGGATAATTCACCCCTCCACTTT
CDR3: CASSPRDNSPLHF

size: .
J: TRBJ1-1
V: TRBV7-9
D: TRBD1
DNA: TGTGCCAGCAGCTCTATGACAGGGGACACTGAAGCTTTCTTT
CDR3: CASSSMTGDTEAFF

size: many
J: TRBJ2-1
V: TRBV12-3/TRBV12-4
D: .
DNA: TGTGCCAGCAGTTTTAGGGTTGGGGGCTACAATGAGCAGTTCTTC
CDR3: CASSFRVGGYNEQFF

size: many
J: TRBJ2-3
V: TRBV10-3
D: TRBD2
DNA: TGTGCCATCAGCGGGACTAGCGGTGGTAGGGATACGCAGTATTTT
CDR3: CAISGTSGGRDTQYF

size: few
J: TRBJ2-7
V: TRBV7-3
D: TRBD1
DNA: TGTGCCAGCAGCTCGCGACAGGGGGCGAAAGAGCAGTACTTC
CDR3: CASSSRQGAKEQYF

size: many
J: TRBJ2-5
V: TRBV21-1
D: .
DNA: TGTGCCAGCAGCAACGGCCCTAAACGCGCCCAGTACTTC
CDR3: CASSNGPKRAQYF

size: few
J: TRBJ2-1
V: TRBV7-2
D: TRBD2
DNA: TGTGCCAGCAGACCCACTAGCGGGAGGGTTGGTGAGCAGTTCTTC
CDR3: CASRPTSGRVGEQFF

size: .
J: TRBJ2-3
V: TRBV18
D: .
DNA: TGTGCCAGCTCACCAGAATCAGCGACGCAGTATTTT
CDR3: CASSPESATQYF

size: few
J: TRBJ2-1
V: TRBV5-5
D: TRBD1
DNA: TGTGCCAGCAGCTGGAGACTGACAGGGGGGAAGTACAATGAGCAGTTCTTC
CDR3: CASSWRLTGGKYNEQFF

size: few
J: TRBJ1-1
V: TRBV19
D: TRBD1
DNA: TGTGCCAGTAGTTCGGACAGGTCTCCTGAAGCTTTCTTT
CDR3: CASSSDRSPEAFF

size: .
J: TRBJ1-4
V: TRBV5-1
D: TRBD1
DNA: TGCGCCAGCAGCCTGGAGGGACAGGGGTCCAATGAAAAACTGTTTTTT
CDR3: CASSLEGQGSNEKLFF

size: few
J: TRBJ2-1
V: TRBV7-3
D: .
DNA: TGTGCCAGCAGCCAAGGGGGGCAGATTGTCAATGAGCAGTTCTTC
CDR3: CASSQGGQIVNEQFF

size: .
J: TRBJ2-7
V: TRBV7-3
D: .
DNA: TGTGCCAGCAGCTTAACCGCAGGTAAAGCCGAGCAGTACTTC
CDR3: CASSLTAGKAEQYF

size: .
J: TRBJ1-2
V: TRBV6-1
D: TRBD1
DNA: TGTGCCAGCAGTCGACAGGGCTCTAACTATGGCTACACCTTC
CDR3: CASSRQGSNYGYTF

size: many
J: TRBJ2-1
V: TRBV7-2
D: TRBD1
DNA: TGTGCCAGCAGTCGGGACAGAGGCTCCTACAATGAGCAGTTCTTC
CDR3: CASSRDRGSYNEQFF

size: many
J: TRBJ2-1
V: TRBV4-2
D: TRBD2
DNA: TGTGCCAGCAGCCAAGATACGGCGGGAGACTACAATGAGCAGTTCTTC
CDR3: CASSQDTAGDYNEQFF

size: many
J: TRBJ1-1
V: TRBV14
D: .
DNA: TGTGCCAGCAGCCAAGTGAGGGGGAATACTGAAGCTTTCTTT
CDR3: CASSQVRGNTEAFF

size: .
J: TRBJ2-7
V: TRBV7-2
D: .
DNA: TGTGCCAGCAGCTTGAAGCAAGCCTACGAGCAGTACTTC
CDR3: CASSLKQAYEQYF

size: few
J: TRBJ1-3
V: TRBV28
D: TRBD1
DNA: TGTGCCACCAGACCGGGACAGGGCCTACGCACCATATATTTT
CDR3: CATRPGQGLRTIYF

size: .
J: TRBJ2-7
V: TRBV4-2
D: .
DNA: TGTGCCAGCAGCCCCGAGGGCGGAGCCTACGAGCAGTACTTC
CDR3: CASSPEGGAYEQYF

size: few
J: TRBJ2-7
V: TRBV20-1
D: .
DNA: TGCAGTGCTGGACTAGGGACCGGTAGGGGGGAGCAGTACTTC
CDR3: CSAGLGTGRGEQYF

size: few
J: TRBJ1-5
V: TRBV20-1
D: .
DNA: TGCAGTGCTAGAAGGGGAGGCCAGCCCCAGCATTTT
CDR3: CSARRGGQPQHF

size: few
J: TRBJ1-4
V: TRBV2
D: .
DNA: TGTGCCAGCAGGGTCCCAAATGAAAAACTGTTTTTT
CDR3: CASRVPNEKLFF

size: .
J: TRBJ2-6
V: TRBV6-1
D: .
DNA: TGTGCCAGCAGCCGTGACCGAAGGGCTTCAGGGGCCAACGTCCTGACTTTC
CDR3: CASSRDRRASGANVLTF

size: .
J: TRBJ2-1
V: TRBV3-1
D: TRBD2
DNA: TGTGCCAGCAGCCAAGGTACCGGGGGGGGTCCAGGGCACAATGAGCAGTTCTTC
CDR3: CASSQGTGGGPGHNEQFF

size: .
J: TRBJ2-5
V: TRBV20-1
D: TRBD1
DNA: TGCAGTGCTAACAAACAGGGGGCGCGAGAGACCCAGTACTTC
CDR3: CSANKQGARETQYF

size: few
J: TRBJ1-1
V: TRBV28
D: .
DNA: TGTGCCAGCAGTTTAAGTTTCGGGCGCCGCACTGAAGCTTTCTTT
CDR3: CASSLSFGRRTEAFF

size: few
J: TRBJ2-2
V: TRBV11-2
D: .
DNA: TGTGCCAGCAGCTTAATCCGGCGGGCAGCGGTAGGGGAGCTGTTTTTT
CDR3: CASSLIRRAAVGELFF

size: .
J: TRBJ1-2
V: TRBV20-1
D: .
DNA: TGCAGTGCTAGTGGGGGTGTCGACTATGGCTACACCTTC
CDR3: CSASGGVDYGYTF

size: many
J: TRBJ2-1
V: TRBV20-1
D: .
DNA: TGCAGTGCTAGTTGGGGGACTTACAACCTCTTC
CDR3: CSASWGTYNLF

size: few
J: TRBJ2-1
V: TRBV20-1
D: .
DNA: TGCAGTCGTGGCCCAACCGGCCTAGGTGGGGGTGAGCAGTTCTTC
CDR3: CSRGPTGLGGGEQFF